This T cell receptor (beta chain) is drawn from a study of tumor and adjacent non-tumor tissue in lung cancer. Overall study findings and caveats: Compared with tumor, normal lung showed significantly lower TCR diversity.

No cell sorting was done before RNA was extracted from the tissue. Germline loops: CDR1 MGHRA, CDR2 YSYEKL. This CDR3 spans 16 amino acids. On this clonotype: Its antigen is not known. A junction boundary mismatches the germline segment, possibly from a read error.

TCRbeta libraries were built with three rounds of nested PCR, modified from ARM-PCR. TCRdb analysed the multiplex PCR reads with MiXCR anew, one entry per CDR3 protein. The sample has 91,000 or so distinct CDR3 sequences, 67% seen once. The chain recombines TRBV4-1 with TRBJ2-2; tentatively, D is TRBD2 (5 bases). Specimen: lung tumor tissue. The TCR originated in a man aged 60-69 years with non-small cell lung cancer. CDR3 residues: CARSQEPGRAAGELFF. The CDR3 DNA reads TGCGCCAGGAGCCAAGAACCCGGAAGAGCGGCCGGGGAGCTGTTTTTT.